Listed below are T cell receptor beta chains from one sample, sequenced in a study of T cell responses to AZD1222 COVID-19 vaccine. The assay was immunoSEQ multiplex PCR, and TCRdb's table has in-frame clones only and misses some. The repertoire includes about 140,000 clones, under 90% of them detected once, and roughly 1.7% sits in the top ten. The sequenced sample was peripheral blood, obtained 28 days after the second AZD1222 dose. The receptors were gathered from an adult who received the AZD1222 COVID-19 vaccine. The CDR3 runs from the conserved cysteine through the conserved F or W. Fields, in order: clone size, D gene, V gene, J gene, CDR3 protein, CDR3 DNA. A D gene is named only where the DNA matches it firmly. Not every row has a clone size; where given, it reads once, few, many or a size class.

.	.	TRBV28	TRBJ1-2	CASSVRPNYGYTF	TGTGCCAGCAGTGTCCGGCCTAACTATGGCTACACCTTC
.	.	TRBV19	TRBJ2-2	CASSWFRVPNTGELFF	TGTGCCAGTAGTTGGTTCAGGGTTCCGAACACCGGGGAGCTGTTTTTT
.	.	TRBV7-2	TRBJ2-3	CASRRDVTDTQYF	TGTGCCAGCAGAAGGGACGTCACAGATACGCAGTATTTT
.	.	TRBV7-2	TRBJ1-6	CASSPMSVGNNSPLHF	TGTGCCAGCAGCCCTATGTCTGTAGGGAACAATTCACCCCTCCACTTT
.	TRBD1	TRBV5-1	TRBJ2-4	CASSLGQTKNIQYF	TGCGCCAGCAGCCTGGGACAGACCAAAAACATTCAGTACTTC
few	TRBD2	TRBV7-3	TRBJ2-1	CASSLLAGDAEQFF	TGTGCCAGCAGCTTATTGGCGGGGGACGCTGAGCAGTTCTTC
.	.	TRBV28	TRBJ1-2	CASTGSVYGYTF	TGTGCCAGCACCGGGAGTGTCTATGGCTACACCTTC
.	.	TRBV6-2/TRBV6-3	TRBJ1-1	CASSYGGTEAFF	TGTGCCAGCAGTTACGGGGGTACTGAAGCTTTCTTT
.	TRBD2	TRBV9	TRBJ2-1	CASSGGTSGRQIEQFF	TGTGCCAGCAGCGGGGGGACTAGCGGGAGACAAATTGAGCAGTTCTTC
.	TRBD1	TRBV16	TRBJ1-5	CASSEISTGLQHF	TGTGCCAGCAGCGAAATTTCGACAGGGCTCCAGCATTTT
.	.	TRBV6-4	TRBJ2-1	CASSDTGLMVVGEQFF	TGTGCCAGCAGTGACACCGGTCTGATGGTAGTAGGTGAGCAGTTCTTC
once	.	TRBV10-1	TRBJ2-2	CASSESRGSTGELFF	TGCGCCAGCAGTGAGTCGCGGGGAAGCACCGGGGAGCTGTTTTTT
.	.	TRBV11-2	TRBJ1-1	CASSLQENTEAFF	TGTGCCAGCAGCCTCCAGGAGAACACTGAAGCTTTCTTT
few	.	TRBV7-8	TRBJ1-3	CASSLYSGVFGNTIYF	TGTGCCAGCAGCTTATACTCAGGGGTGTTTGGAAACACCATATATTTT
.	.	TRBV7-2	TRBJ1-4	CASSLDPVNEKLFF	TGTGCCAGCAGCTTAGACCCGGTTAATGAAAAACTGTTTTTT
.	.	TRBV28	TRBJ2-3	CASSSPDTQYF	TGTGCCAGCAGTTCTCCAGATACGCAGTATTTT
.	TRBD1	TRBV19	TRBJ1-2	CASSADRGGGGYTF	TGTGCCAGTAGTGCAGACAGGGGAGGCGGCGGCTACACCTTC
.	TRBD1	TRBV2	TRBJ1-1	CASGGTGGGTEAFF	TGTGCCAGCGGGGGGACAGGGGGTGGCACTGAAGCTTTCTTT
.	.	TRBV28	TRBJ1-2	CASRGTNYGYTF	TGTGCCAGCAGGGGGACCAACTATGGCTACACCTTC
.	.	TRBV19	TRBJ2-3	CASSISIQTDTQYF	TGTGCCAGTAGTATTAGTATACAGACAGATACGCAGTATTTT
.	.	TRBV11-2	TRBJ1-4	CASSWKQGVNEKLFF	TGTGCCAGCAGCTGGAAACAGGGCGTTAATGAAAAACTGTTTTTT
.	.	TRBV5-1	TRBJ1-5	CASSLQPDSNQPQHF	TGCGCCAGCAGCTTGCAGCCCGATAGCAATCAGCCCCAGCATTTT
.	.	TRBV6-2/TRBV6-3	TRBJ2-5	CASSPREETQYF	TGTGCCAGCAGCCCCAGGGAGGAGACCCAGTACTTC
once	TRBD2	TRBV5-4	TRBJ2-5	CASSLWGGQETQYF	TGTGCCAGCAGCTTGTGGGGAGGGCAAGAGACCCAGTACTTC
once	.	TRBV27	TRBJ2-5	CATDPRETQYF	TGTGCCACCGATCCGAGGGAGACCCAGTACTTC
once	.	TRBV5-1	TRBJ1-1	CASTVGGFNTEAFF	TGCGCCAGCACCGTTGGGGGCTTTAACACTGAAGCTTTCTTT
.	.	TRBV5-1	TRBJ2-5	CASSLDLTQETQYF	TGCGCCAGCAGCTTGGACTTAACTCAAGAGACCCAGTACTTC
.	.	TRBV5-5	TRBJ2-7	CASSLAWTTYEQYF	TGTGCCAGCAGCTTGGCCTGGACAACCTACGAGCAGTACTTC
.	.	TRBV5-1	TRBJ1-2	CASSLDRKGNYGYTF	TGCGCCAGCAGCTTGGATCGGAAAGGGAACTATGGCTACACCTTC
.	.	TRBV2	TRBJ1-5	CASSAGPSNQPQHF	TGTGCCAGCAGCGCCGGACCGAGCAATCAGCCCCAGCATTTT
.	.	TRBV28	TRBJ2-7	CASSWPFAPTTYEQYF	TGTGCCAGCAGTTGGCCATTTGCACCGACCACCTACGAGCAGTACTTC
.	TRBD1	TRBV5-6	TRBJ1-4	CASSFGQGIATNEKLFF	TGTGCCAGCAGCTTCGGACAGGGAATAGCAACTAATGAAAAACTGTTTTTT
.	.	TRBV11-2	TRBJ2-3	CASSLGPGLNTDTQYF	TGTGCCAGCAGCTTAGGTCCGGGCCTGAACACAGATACGCAGTATTTT
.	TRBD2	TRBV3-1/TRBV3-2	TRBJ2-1	CASSYGLAGRPYEQFF	TGTGCCAGCAGCTACGGACTAGCGGGGAGGCCATATGAGCAGTTCTTC
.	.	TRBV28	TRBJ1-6	CASTRTMSSYNSPLHF	TGTGCCAGCACCAGGACAATGAGCTCCTATAATTCACCCCTCCACTTT